This T cell receptor beta chain was sequenced for a study of regulatory T cells in long-lasting Graves disease. Per the germline V gene, CDR1 is MRHNA and CDR2 is SNTAGT. The CDR3 loop spans 17 amino acids. This clonotype has only a few counts. What it binds is not known. The junction does not match germline at one end; this may be a read error. Findings of the study overall: Persistent Graves' disease cases displayed lower TCR diversity than newly diagnosed ones.

Noted time point: newly diagnosed GD, antithyroid drugs for less than 3 months. There was RNA extracted from PBMCs, and the TCR library was made from it. Arm-PCR of CDR3 regions and iRepertoire HTBI primers were the basis on which TCR beta libraries were built. Each CDR3 protein is one row after TCRdb ran MiXCR on the multiplex PCR reads. The data contain 510,000 or so distinct CDR3 sequences, about 12% of them singletons. These data are also associated with another study on T cells in Graves' hyperthyroidism and ophthalmopathy. From that second work: Model output signaled ophthalmopathy a median roughly 6.5 months ahead of onset.

The source of this sequence is a woman under 40 with Graves disease. This material consisted of peripheral blood mononuclear cells (PBMCs), taken at new diagnosis, from a patient treated with antithyroid drugs. The chain employs TRBV6-4 and TRBJ2-6; D may be TRBD2 (6 bases). In DNA, the CDR3 is TGTGCCAGCAGTTACTCCCCCGGGAGATCTGGGGCCAACGTCCTGACTTTC. Protein: CASSYSPGRSGANVLTF.